A selection of T cell receptor beta chains follows, all from one sample in a study of T cell responses to AZD1222 COVID-19 vaccine. Some clones are missing from TCRdb's copy, which holds only in-frame ones; the method was immunoSEQ multiplex PCR. Among fewer than 120,000 clones listed, 85% to 95% were seen once. The sequencing here drew on peripheral blood, taken on day 0 of AZD1222 vaccination. The receptors here all came from an adult in good health. The conserved cysteine and the conserved F or W are not part of the CDR3 here.

V	J	CDR3
TRBV19	TRBJ1-2	ASSIQGLLGGYT
TRBV28	TRBJ1-3	ASSLFGTGAGTIY
TRBV9	TRBJ2-3	ASSVDGGAADTQY
TRBV3-1/TRBV3-2	TRBJ2-4	ASSQATRDIQY
TRBV6-5	TRBJ1-5	ASSLQGGRQPQH
TRBV24-1	TRBJ2-3	ATSAAGPRTDTQY
TRBV6-2/TRBV6-3	TRBJ1-1	ASSYFGTGGSLNTEAF
TRBV30	TRBJ2-1	AWSEYRNNEQF
TRBV2	TRBJ1-1	ASSEPWALGNFRAF
TRBV3-1/TRBV3-2	TRBJ2-5	ASSQGVWGRVAGGQGETQY
TRBV10-3	TRBJ2-5	AISSGTGGPETQY
TRBV3-1/TRBV3-2	TRBJ2-2	ASTYNRGIGELF
TRBV21-1	TRBJ1-4	ASSKPDRLPNEKLF
TRBV6-1	TRBJ1-1	ASSDYVSGLNTEAF
TRBV15	TRBJ2-5	ATSRGYRETQY
TRBV2	TRBJ1-1	ASSSREYTEAF
TRBV6-5	TRBJ2-7	ASSLTWTGSNEQY
TRBV6-5	TRBJ1-5	ATYLRGDGQPQH
TRBV7-9	TRBJ2-7	ASSLFGGGTYEQY
TRBV5-1	TRBJ2-3	ASSLVSHTQY
TRBV11-2	TRBJ2-7	ASSLDFRAGEQY
TRBV2	TRBJ2-2	ASSGSSGGAGELF